The T cell receptor (beta chain) described here comes from a study of T-cell memory formation after mild COVID-19. Whole-study findings and limits: Clones contracting over day 15 to 85 were CD4/CD8 balanced, with later expanders leaning CD4+. There were some responding clones in pre-infection memory, which suggested that cross-reactive memory had joined. Clones which contracted sat mainly in CM and EM if CD4+, and in EMRA if CD8+.

Deletions cut 4 bases from V and 7 bases from J, with 5 bases between. The CDR3 has 10 amino acids. Germline CDR1 SQVTM, CDR2 ANQGSEA. 5'RACE primed at constant segments yielded TCR alpha and TCR beta cDNA libraries bearing sample barcodes and UMIs. TCRdb independently ran MiXCR on the 5' RACE reads; one entry per CDR3 protein. This sample carries fewer than 200,000 distinct CDR3 sequences, 13% of them seen once, and the ten largest clones take approximately 3.5%. Remarks on this clonotype: Antigen: not known.

V and J are TRBV29-1 and TRBJ2-1; D is uncertain. This sequence originates from a man younger than 35 who had mild COVID-19 (a few samples of this study predate the infection). Cell type and time point are not known. Sequencing was performed on PBMCs or a T cell subset sorted from them (not recorded which). The CDR3 DNA reads as TGCAGCGTTGTGGGGAATGAGCAGTTCTTC. As protein: CSVVGNEQFF.